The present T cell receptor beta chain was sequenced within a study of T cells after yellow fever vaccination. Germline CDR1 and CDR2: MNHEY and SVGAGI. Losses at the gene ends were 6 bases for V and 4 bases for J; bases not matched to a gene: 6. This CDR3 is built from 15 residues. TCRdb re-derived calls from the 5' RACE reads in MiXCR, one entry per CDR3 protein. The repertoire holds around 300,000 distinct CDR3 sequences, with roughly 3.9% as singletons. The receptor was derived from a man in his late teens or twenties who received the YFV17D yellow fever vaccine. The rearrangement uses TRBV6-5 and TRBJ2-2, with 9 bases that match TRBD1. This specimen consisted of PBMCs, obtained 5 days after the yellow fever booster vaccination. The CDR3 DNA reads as TGTGCCAGCAGAGGACAGGGGCCCAGCACCGGGGAGCTGTTTTTT. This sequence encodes CASRGQGPSTGELFF.